This TCR beta chain was profiled in a study of regulatory T cells in long-lasting Graves disease. The study's findings and limits: More public clonotypes were shared by persistent patients (around 2,800) than by new patients (under 1,000).

The authors built TCR beta libraries using iRepertoire HTBI primers and Arm-PCR of CDR3 regions. One entry per CDR3 protein, called by TCRdb with MiXCR from the multiplex PCR reads. The table lists 560,000 or so distinct CDR3 sequences, 15% to 20% of them singletons. Time point: newly diagnosed GD, antithyroid drugs for less than 3 months. RNA from PBMCs was the source of the TCR library. Each of the patients was recruited from an endocrinology department situated in Xi'an, China. This clonotype has ten or more counts. What it binds is not known. This same sample was also part of a study on T cells in Graves' hyperthyroidism and ophthalmopathy. That publication notes: Uncontrolled infection, other autoimmune disease, pregnancy or lactation excluded patients. When the TCR CDR3 underwent first-round RT-PCR, the HTBI primer set was used.

The sequenced sample was peripheral blood mononuclear cells (PBMCs), obtained at new diagnosis, from a patient treated with antithyroid drugs. This sequence originates from a young man with Graves disease.

The CDR3 coding sequence is TGTGCCTGTCGCAGCAGGGATCGGGCTGGCGAGCAGTACTTC. Translated: CACRSRDRAGEQYF. The chain combines TRBV30 with TRBJ2-7, with D possibly being TRBD1 (5 bases). Between the trimmed V and J ends, which lost 6 bases and 6 bases, there was a span of 21 bases. Germline V lookup: CDR1 GTSNPN, CDR2 SVGIG (reference sequence). This CDR3 has 14 amino acids.